This is a list of T cell receptor beta chains from one sample in a study of T cells in Graves' hyperthyroidism and ophthalmopathy. TCRdb independently ran MiXCR on the multiplex PCR reads; one entry per CDR3 protein. The table lists about 720,000 distinct CDR3 sequences, around a sixth of them singletons, with over 15% in the top ten. The source material was blood. The source is a woman in her fifties or sixties with Graves' hyperthyroidism that later progressed to Graves' ophthalmopathy. Both conserved end residues are trimmed from each CDR3. Fields, in order: V gene, CDR3 protein.

TRBV19 ASSIVSPLNQPQH
TRBV6-1 ASRHFIQETQY
TRBV20-1 SARASGQGNTEAF
TRBV12-3/TRBV12-4 ANGPVPYGMNTEAF
TRBV12-3/TRBV12-4 ASSLVRALNTEAF
TRBV6-2/TRBV6-3 ASSLQNDRGLQF
TRBV9 ASSVEVGSPLH
TRBV6-2/TRBV6-3 ASRMGGYNEQF
TRBV3-1 ASSQASQGAAGNTIY
TRBV11-2 ASTVAGTDTQY
TRBV24-1 ATRTLRLAGVNNEQF
TRBV5-1 ASSSRDRETQY
TRBV2 ASSGQGHGELF
TRBV11-2 ASRTLGSQETQY
TRBV3-1 ASSQGDIASSNPF
TRBV12-3/TRBV12-4 ASSSRGPPYEQY
TRBV5-5 ASSLIISYEQY
TRBV20-1 SAVGRGNQPQH
TRBV6-5 ASSFGNEQY
TRBV20-1 SASYTGLVEPNIQY
TRBV5-4 ASSSPLAGGYNEQF
TRBV12-3/TRBV12-4 ASSSDSRYYGYT
TRBV30 AWNLSGGPTGELF
TRBV27 ASSSPQQGIVEQY
TRBV7-3 ASSRGLGLNEQF
TRBV18 ASSPQGRSADTQY
TRBV28 ASSSWDNEQF
TRBV11-2 ASGPGGRTDTQY
TRBV30 AWSIGAGDTEAF
TRBV6-1 ASSDEQGYNSPLH
TRBV19 ASGTGLTEAF
TRBV27 ASREQGGDTQY
TRBV4-2 ASSQDRTGGTEAF
TRBV6-1 ASSDSGGVSTDTQY
TRBV5-1 ASSSLGKNEKLF
TRBV12-3/TRBV12-4 ASSLDGWSSYNEQF
TRBV12-3/TRBV12-4 ASSWQGRSPLH
TRBV19 ASKSQSSNYGYT
TRBV27 ASSLGGVRTNSPLH
TRBV27 ASSLSGDRVEKLF
TRBV9 ASSAPQVSGANVLT
TRBV27 ASSFSRDRAYGYT
TRBV7-6 ASSLTSDSVYTGELF
TRBV20-1 SALDRAGNTIY
TRBV9 ASSPFHQGRNSPLH
TRBV18 ASSPQQGIDTEAF
TRBV7-7 ASSPGTTPIETQY
TRBV29-1 SAARSATNEELF
TRBV6-1 ASSRDSLNEQF
TRBV10-1 ASSAGFKYEQY
TRBV6-8 ASQLAGGPADTQY
TRBV29-1 SVIQFEAF